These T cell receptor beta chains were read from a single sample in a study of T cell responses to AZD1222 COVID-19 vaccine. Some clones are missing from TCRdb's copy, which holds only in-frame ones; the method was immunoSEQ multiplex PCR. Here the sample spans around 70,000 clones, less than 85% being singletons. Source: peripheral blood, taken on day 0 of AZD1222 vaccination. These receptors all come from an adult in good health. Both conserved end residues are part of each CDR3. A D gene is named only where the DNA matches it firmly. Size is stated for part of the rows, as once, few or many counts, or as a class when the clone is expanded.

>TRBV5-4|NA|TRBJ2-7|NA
CASSPPSSYEQYF
TGTGCCAGCAGCCCGCCTAGCTCCTACGAGCAGTACTTC
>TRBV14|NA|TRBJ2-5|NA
CASSQARAGLIQETQYF
TGTGCCAGCAGCCAAGCCCGAGCAGGACTAATCCAAGAGACCCAGTACTTC
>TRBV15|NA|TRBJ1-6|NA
CATSRDRRSPLHF
TGTGCCACCAGCAGAGATAGGCGGTCACCCCTCCACTTT
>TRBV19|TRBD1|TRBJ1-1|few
CASHHRGPGTEAFF
TGTGCCAGCCACCATAGGGGGCCGGGCACTGAAGCTTTCTTT
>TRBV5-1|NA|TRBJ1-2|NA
CASSLVGRIPAGGYTF
TGCGCCAGCAGCTTGGTAGGGAGGATACCAGCAGGAGGCTACACCTTC
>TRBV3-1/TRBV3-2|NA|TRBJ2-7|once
CATTPNRAAYYEQYF
TGTGCCACTACACCCAACAGGGCGGCGTACTACGAGCAGTACTTC
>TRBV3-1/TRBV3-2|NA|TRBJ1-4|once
CASRGDARALFF
TGTGCCAGCAGAGGAGACGCCCGGGCACTGTTTTTT
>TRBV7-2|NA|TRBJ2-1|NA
CASSLRPSSVNNEQFF
TGTGCCAGCAGCTTAAGGCCGTCTAGCGTGAACAATGAGCAGTTCTTC
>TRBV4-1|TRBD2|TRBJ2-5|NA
CASSQGSTSGRETQYF
TGCGCCAGCAGCCAAGGGAGCACTAGCGGGAGGGAGACCCAGTACTTC
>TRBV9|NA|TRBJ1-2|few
CASSVAASNYGYTF
TGTGCCAGCAGCGTAGCGGCTTCTAACTATGGCTACACCTTC